The rows below give T cell receptor beta chains drawn from one sample of a study of OX40 agonist ivuxolimab in advanced cancers. Data came from immunoSEQ multiplex PCR; TCRdb stores just in-frame clones and leaves some out. This table has some 130,000 clones, roughly 91% appearing once. The sample consisted of CD4+ or CD8+ T cells sorted from blood, taken in a trial of the OX40 agonist ivuxolimab. The source is an adult with an advanced solid tumor such as melanoma, head and neck, liver or kidney cancer. CDR3s include the opening cysteine and the closing phenylalanine or tryptophan. D genes are given only for firm matches. The size field is filled for only some rows; it gives once, few, many or a size class.

d_call: NA; clone_size: NA; j_call: TRBJ2-6; v_call: TRBV28; cdr3_nt: TGTGCCAGCAGTTCGGCGGTCGGGGGCAGCTCTGGGGCCAACGTCCTGACTTTC; cdr3_aa: CASSSAVGGSSGANVLTF
d_call: NA; clone_size: NA; j_call: TRBJ1-1; v_call: TRBV11-2; cdr3_nt: TGTGCCAGCAAATTAGGAGGGGGGCGAGAAGCTTTCTTT; cdr3_aa: CASKLGGGREAFF
d_call: TRBD1; clone_size: NA; j_call: TRBJ1-3; v_call: TRBV19; cdr3_nt: TGTGCCAGTAGAAGAGGACAGGAAGAGACACACACCATATATTTT; cdr3_aa: CASRRGQEETHTIYF
d_call: TRBD1; clone_size: once; j_call: TRBJ1-1; v_call: TRBV29-1; cdr3_nt: TGCAGCGTTGCGGGACAGGGAGGGCTCGGCACTGAAGCTTTCTTT; cdr3_aa: CSVAGQGGLGTEAFF
d_call: NA; clone_size: NA; j_call: TRBJ2-1; v_call: TRBV5-1; cdr3_nt: TGCGCCAGCAGCTTGGCAGAAAGCTCCTACAATGAGCAGTTCTTC; cdr3_aa: CASSLAESSYNEQFF
d_call: NA; clone_size: NA; j_call: TRBJ1-6; v_call: TRBV19; cdr3_nt: TGTGCCAGTACTCCACAGATCTATAATTCACCCCTCCACTTT; cdr3_aa: CASTPQIYNSPLHF
d_call: NA; clone_size: NA; j_call: TRBJ1-2; v_call: TRBV27; cdr3_nt: TGTGCCAGCAGTACTAGGATTAACTATGGCTACACCTTC; cdr3_aa: CASSTRINYGYTF
d_call: NA; clone_size: once; j_call: TRBJ2-3; v_call: TRBV15; cdr3_nt: TGTGCCACCAGCCCTAAAGGGGGGAGCACAGATACGCAGTATTTT; cdr3_aa: CATSPKGGSTDTQYF
d_call: NA; clone_size: once; j_call: TRBJ2-5; v_call: TRBV7-7; cdr3_nt: TGTGCCAGCAGCTCAGGGGGGGCAGGGGGACAGGAGACCCAGTACTTC; cdr3_aa: CASSSGGAGGQETQYF
d_call: TRBD1; clone_size: NA; j_call: TRBJ1-2; v_call: TRBV6-5; cdr3_nt: TGTGCCAGCAGTTCCGGGACAGGCATCTATGGCTACACCTTC; cdr3_aa: CASSSGTGIYGYTF
d_call: NA; clone_size: NA; j_call: TRBJ1-2; v_call: TRBV10-3; cdr3_nt: TGTGCCATCGCCCGAGGGGGGCAGAGCCTCTCCTATGGCTACACCTTC; cdr3_aa: CAIARGGQSLSYGYTF
d_call: TRBD1; clone_size: NA; j_call: TRBJ1-2; v_call: TRBV9; cdr3_nt: TGTGCCAGCAGCGTAGAGGGACAGGGGTACTATGGCTACACCTTC; cdr3_aa: CASSVEGQGYYGYTF
d_call: TRBD1; clone_size: NA; j_call: TRBJ2-7; v_call: TRBV10-3; cdr3_nt: TGTGCCATCCGAGGGCAAGGAGGCAGGGGGCCATACGAGCAGTACTTC; cdr3_aa: CAIRGQGGRGPYEQYF
d_call: TRBD2; clone_size: NA; j_call: TRBJ2-7; v_call: TRBV10-3; cdr3_nt: TGTGCCATCAACGGGGGGGTGGGTTACGAGCAGTACTTC; cdr3_aa: CAINGGVGYEQYF
d_call: NA; clone_size: NA; j_call: TRBJ1-1; v_call: TRBV6-5; cdr3_nt: TGTGCCAGCAGCGGGCTCACTAACACTGAAGCTTTCTTT; cdr3_aa: CASSGLTNTEAFF
d_call: NA; clone_size: NA; j_call: TRBJ1-2; v_call: TRBV6-5; cdr3_nt: TGTGCCAGCAGTTACAGGGGACAACGACTGAACTATGGCTACACCTTC; cdr3_aa: CASSYRGQRLNYGYTF
d_call: TRBD2; clone_size: NA; j_call: TRBJ2-2; v_call: TRBV27; cdr3_nt: TGTGCCAGCAGGTCGACTAGCGGGAGGGCTCCGAACACCGGGGAGCTGTTTTTT; cdr3_aa: CASRSTSGRAPNTGELFF
d_call: NA; clone_size: NA; j_call: TRBJ1-2; v_call: TRBV10-2; cdr3_nt: TGCGCCAGCAGTGATCTGAAAGGGGATTGGGGCTACACCTTC; cdr3_aa: CASSDLKGDWGYTF
d_call: NA; clone_size: NA; j_call: TRBJ1-5; v_call: TRBV28; cdr3_nt: TGTGCCGGGGGGAGTTTGAGCAATCAGCCCCAGCATTTT; cdr3_aa: CAGGSLSNQPQHF
d_call: TRBD1; clone_size: NA; j_call: TRBJ1-2; v_call: TRBV10-3; cdr3_nt: TGTGCCATCAGGGCAGGGGGCGGCTACACCTTC; cdr3_aa: CAIRAGGGYTF
d_call: NA; clone_size: NA; j_call: TRBJ1-1; v_call: TRBV11-2; cdr3_nt: TGTGCCAGCAGCTTATTAACTGAAGCTTTCTTT; cdr3_aa: CASSLLTEAFF
d_call: NA; clone_size: NA; j_call: TRBJ2-5; v_call: TRBV6-6; cdr3_nt: TGTGCCAGCAGCCCCCGGGAACCAGAGACCCAGTACTTC; cdr3_aa: CASSPREPETQYF
d_call: TRBD2; clone_size: NA; j_call: TRBJ2-1; v_call: TRBV7-9; cdr3_nt: TGTGCCAGCAGCTTCGGGGGGGGAACCACAGATGAGCAGTTCTTC; cdr3_aa: CASSFGGGTTDEQFF
d_call: NA; clone_size: NA; j_call: TRBJ1-5; v_call: TRBV7-7; cdr3_nt: TGTGCCAGCAGCTTTGGCTCAGGGCGCAATCAGCCCCAGCATTTT; cdr3_aa: CASSFGSGRNQPQHF
d_call: NA; clone_size: NA; j_call: TRBJ1-1; v_call: TRBV18; cdr3_nt: TGTGCCAGCTCACCTTTGGTGGAGGAGAACACTGAAGCTTTCTTT; cdr3_aa: CASSPLVEENTEAFF
d_call: NA; clone_size: NA; j_call: TRBJ1-6; v_call: TRBV28; cdr3_nt: TGTGCCAGCCGCAACTTGGGGGGCCATAATTCACCCCTCCACTTT; cdr3_aa: CASRNLGGHNSPLHF
d_call: NA; clone_size: NA; j_call: TRBJ2-1; v_call: TRBV11-2; cdr3_nt: TGTGCCAGCAGCCAGACTCTGGGTGTCTCCTACAATGAGCAGTTCTTC; cdr3_aa: CASSQTLGVSYNEQFF
d_call: NA; clone_size: once; j_call: TRBJ2-7; v_call: TRBV21-1; cdr3_nt: TGTGCCAGCAGCAAATGCACAGGGGATTCCTACGAGCAGTACTTC; cdr3_aa: CASSKCTGDSYEQYF
d_call: NA; clone_size: NA; j_call: TRBJ2-1; v_call: TRBV18; cdr3_nt: TGTGCCAGCTCACCAAGGGGGGGGTCTAGCGGCAACAATGAGCAGTTCTTC; cdr3_aa: CASSPRGGSSGNNEQFF
d_call: NA; clone_size: NA; j_call: TRBJ2-7; v_call: TRBV6-5; cdr3_nt: TGTGCCAGCAGTTTTTTGGGGGCTCGGGACGAGCAGTACTTC; cdr3_aa: CASSFLGARDEQYF
d_call: NA; clone_size: once; j_call: TRBJ1-4; v_call: TRBV9; cdr3_nt: TGTGCCAGCAGCGTAGGTTTCGGCAGGTCAGCGGCTAATGAAAAACTGTTTTTT; cdr3_aa: CASSVGFGRSAANEKLFF
d_call: NA; clone_size: once; j_call: TRBJ1-5; v_call: TRBV5-6; cdr3_nt: TGTGCCAGCAGCTGGGGCAATCAGCCCCAGCATTTT; cdr3_aa: CASSWGNQPQHF
d_call: NA; clone_size: NA; j_call: TRBJ2-7; v_call: TRBV7-9; cdr3_nt: TGTGCCAGCAGCTTCGGCTCCTACGAGCAGTACTTC; cdr3_aa: CASSFGSYEQYF
d_call: NA; clone_size: NA; j_call: TRBJ2-7; v_call: TRBV28; cdr3_nt: TGTGCCAGCAGGTCCGGGACTTCGCTGGGTGAGCAGTACTTC; cdr3_aa: CASRSGTSLGEQYF
d_call: NA; clone_size: NA; j_call: TRBJ1-2; v_call: TRBV7-2; cdr3_nt: TGTGCCAGCAGCTCCATGGGGAGGGGCTATGGCTACACCTTC; cdr3_aa: CASSSMGRGYGYTF
d_call: NA; clone_size: NA; j_call: TRBJ1-1; v_call: TRBV6-6; cdr3_nt: TGTGCCAGCAGCAAGGGACACTCGAACACTGAAGCTTTCTTT; cdr3_aa: CASSKGHSNTEAFF
d_call: NA; clone_size: once; j_call: TRBJ2-5; v_call: TRBV5-1; cdr3_nt: TGCGCCAGCAGCTTGGGCGGTCATAAGGGGGAGACCCAGTACTTC; cdr3_aa: CASSLGGHKGETQYF